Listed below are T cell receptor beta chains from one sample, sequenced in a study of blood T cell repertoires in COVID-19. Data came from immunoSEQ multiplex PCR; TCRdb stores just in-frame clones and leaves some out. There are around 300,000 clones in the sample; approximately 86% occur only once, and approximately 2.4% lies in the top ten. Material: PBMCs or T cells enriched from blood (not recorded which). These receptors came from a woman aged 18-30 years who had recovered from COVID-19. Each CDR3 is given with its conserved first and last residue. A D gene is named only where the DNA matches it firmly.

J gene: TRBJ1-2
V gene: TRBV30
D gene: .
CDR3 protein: CAWRRRVNYGYTF
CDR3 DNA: TGTGCCTGGAGGCGCAGGGTTAACTATGGCTACACCTTC

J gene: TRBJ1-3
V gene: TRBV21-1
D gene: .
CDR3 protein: CASTNRGKSGNTIYF
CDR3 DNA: TGTGCCAGCACCAACAGGGGGAAGTCTGGAAACACCATATATTTT

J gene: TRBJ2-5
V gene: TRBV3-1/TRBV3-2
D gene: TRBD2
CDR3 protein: CASSQVTAGKETQYF
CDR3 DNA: TGTGCCAGCAGCCAAGTCACAGCGGGGAAAGAGACCCAGTACTTC

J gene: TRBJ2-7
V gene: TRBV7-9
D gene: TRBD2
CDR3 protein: CASSLSGGGSSSFLYEQYF
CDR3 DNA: TGTGCCAGCAGCTTATCCGGGGGAGGGAGTTCCTCTTTCCTCTACGAGCAGTACTTC

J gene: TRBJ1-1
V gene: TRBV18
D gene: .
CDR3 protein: CASSLETGENTEAFF
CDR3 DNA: TGTGCCAGCTCACTTGAGACCGGGGAGAACACTGAAGCTTTCTTT

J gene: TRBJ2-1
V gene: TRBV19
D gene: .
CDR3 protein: CASSLRQANNEQFF
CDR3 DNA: TGTGCCAGTAGTCTCCGACAGGCAAACAATGAGCAGTTCTTC

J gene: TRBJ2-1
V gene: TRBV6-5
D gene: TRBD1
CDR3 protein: CASSYGQGVYNEQFF
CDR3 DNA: TGTGCCAGCAGTTACGGGCAGGGGGTCTACAATGAGCAGTTCTTC

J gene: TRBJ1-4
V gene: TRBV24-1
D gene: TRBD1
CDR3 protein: CATSDPGAGGGKLFF
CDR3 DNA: TGTGCCACCAGTGATCCGGGGGCAGGGGGTGGAAAACTGTTTTTT

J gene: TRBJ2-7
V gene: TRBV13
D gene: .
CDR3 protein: CASSPTTMSYEQYF
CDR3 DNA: TGTGCCAGCAGCCCCACGACTATGTCCTACGAGCAGTACTTC

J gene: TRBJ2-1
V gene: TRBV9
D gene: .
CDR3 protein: CASSGGRASYNEQFF
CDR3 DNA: TGTGCCAGCAGCGGTGGCAGGGCGTCCTACAATGAGCAGTTCTTC

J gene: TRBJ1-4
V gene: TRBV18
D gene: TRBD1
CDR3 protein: CASSPRRQGSNEKLFF
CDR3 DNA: TGTGCCAGCTCACCACGAAGACAGGGGTCCAATGAAAAACTGTTTTTT

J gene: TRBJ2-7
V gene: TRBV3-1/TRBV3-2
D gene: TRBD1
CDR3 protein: CASSYRGSAYEQYF
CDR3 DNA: TGTGCCAGCAGCTACAGGGGTTCGGCCTACGAGCAGTACTTC

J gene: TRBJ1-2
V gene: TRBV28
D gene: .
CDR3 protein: CASSLIQLSDGYTF
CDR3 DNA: TGTGCCAGCAGTCTAATACAGCTTTCGGATGGCTACACCTTC

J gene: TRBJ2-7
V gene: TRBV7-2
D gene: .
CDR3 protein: CASSLIGGTLYEQYF
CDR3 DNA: TGTGCCAGCAGCTTAATCGGGGGGACACTTTACGAGCAGTACTTC

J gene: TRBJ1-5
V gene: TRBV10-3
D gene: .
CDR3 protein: CAISESPPVTVHQPQHF
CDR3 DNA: TGTGCCATCAGTGAGTCACCCCCAGTAACAGTTCATCAGCCCCAGCATTTT

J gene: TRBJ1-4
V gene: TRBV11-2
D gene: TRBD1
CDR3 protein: CASSLTGQGARGEKLFF
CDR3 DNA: TGTGCCAGCAGCTTAACGGGACAGGGGGCGCGTGGTGAAAAACTGTTTTTT

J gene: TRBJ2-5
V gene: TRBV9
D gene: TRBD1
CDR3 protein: CASSASPGTGDFPSFQETQYF
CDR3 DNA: TGTGCCAGCAGCGCTAGTCCCGGGACAGGTGATTTTCCATCTTTCCAAGAGACCCAGTACTTC

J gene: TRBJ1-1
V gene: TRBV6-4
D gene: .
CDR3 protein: CASSRQPLNTEAFF
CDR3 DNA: TGTGCCAGCAGCAGACAGCCTCTGAACACTGAAGCTTTCTTT

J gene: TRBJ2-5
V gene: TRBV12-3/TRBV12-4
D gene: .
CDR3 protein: CASSFRVEETQYF
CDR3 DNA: TGTGCCAGCAGTTTCCGGGTGGAAGAGACCCAGTACTTC

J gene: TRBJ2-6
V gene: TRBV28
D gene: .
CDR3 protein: CASSLVAGANVLTF
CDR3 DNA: TGTGCCAGCAGTTTAGTAGCTGGGGCCAACGTCCTGACTTTC

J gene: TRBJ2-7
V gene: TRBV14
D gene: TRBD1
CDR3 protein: CASSPDRSTYEQYF
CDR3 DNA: TGTGCCAGCAGCCCGGACAGGTCAACCTACGAGCAGTACTTC

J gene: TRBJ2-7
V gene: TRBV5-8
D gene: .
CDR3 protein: CASSLYEQYF
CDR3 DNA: TGTGCCAGCAGCCTCTACGAGCAGTACTTC